A selection of T cell receptor beta chains follows, all from one sample in a study of T cell responses to AZD1222 COVID-19 vaccine. Repertoires were generated with immunoSEQ multiplex PCR, while TCRdb's copy carries only in-frame clones and drops some. This sample has roughly 100,000 clones, with 88% found just once. Source: peripheral blood, taken on day 0 of AZD1222 vaccination. The receptor source for this set is an adult in good health. Each CDR3 is given with its conserved first and last residue. The D gene is left open where the match is weak. Only part of the rows carry a size: once, few, many, or a class if the clone is expanded.

clone_size	d_call	v_call	j_call	cdr3_nt	cdr3_aa
NA	TRBD1	TRBV5-1	TRBJ2-7	TGCGCCAGCAGCTTGGCCCATCGGACAGGGTTGAGGGAGCAGTACTTC	CASSLAHRTGLREQYF
NA	NA	TRBV7-2	TRBJ1-6	TGTGCCAGCAGCTTATTGGGTCTCGATTCACCCCTCCACTTT	CASSLLGLDSPLHF
once	NA	TRBV7-9	TRBJ1-5	TGTGCCAGCAGCTCCGACGCGGGGCAGCCCCAGCATTTT	CASSSDAGQPQHF
NA	TRBD1	TRBV7-6	TRBJ1-1	TGTGCCAGCAGCAGAACACCGGGACAGGGCAATCCAAACACTGAAGCTTTCTTT	CASSRTPGQGNPNTEAFF
once	NA	TRBV5-8	TRBJ1-6	TGTGCCAGCAGCCGCAAAAGGGGTGTATTGCTGAGGAATTCACCCCTCCACTTT	CASSRKRGVLLRNSPLHF
NA	NA	TRBV11-2	TRBJ1-2	TGTGCCAGCAGCTTAGGCAGGTCTGACTATGGCTACACCTTC	CASSLGRSDYGYTF
NA	NA	TRBV19	TRBJ1-3	TGTGCCAGTAGAAGGACGGGGTCCTCTGGAAACACCATATATTTT	CASRRTGSSGNTIYF
NA	NA	TRBV18	TRBJ1-2	TGTGCCAGCTCACGAGGAAGACAGGAGCAGGAATCGTATGGCTACACCTTC	CASSRGRQEQESYGYTF
many	NA	TRBV27	TRBJ1-1	TGTGCCAGCAGGCCCGGAGGGTACACTGAAGCTTTCTTT	CASRPGGYTEAFF
NA	TRBD2	TRBV10-1	TRBJ2-7	TGCGCCAGCAGCGCGGGACTAGCGCCGTTCGAGCAGTACTTC	CASSAGLAPFEQYF
NA	TRBD2	TRBV29-1	TRBJ2-2	TGCAGCGTCGCGACTAGCGGGGGGGCCAGAACCGGGGAGCTGTTTTTT	CSVATSGGARTGELFF
NA	NA	TRBV3-1/TRBV3-2	TRBJ2-7	TGTGCCAGCAGCCCAGGCTCCTACGAGCAGTACTTC	CASSPGSYEQYF
NA	NA	TRBV7-9	TRBJ1-2	TGTGCCAGCAGTCCCAGACCCGACTATGGCTACACCTTC	CASSPRPDYGYTF
NA	TRBD2	TRBV7-2	TRBJ2-3	TGTGCCAGCAGCTTAATAGCGGGAGGTTCCACAGATACGCAGTATTTT	CASSLIAGGSTDTQYF
NA	NA	TRBV28	TRBJ2-7	TGTGCCAGCAGTCCTCCGGGTCCCTCCTACGAGCAGTACTTC	CASSPPGPSYEQYF
once	TRBD1	TRBV5-1	TRBJ1-3	TGCGCCAGCAGCCCGGGACAGGGGACAAACACCATATATTTT	CASSPGQGTNTIYF
NA	TRBD1	TRBV29-1	TRBJ1-1	TGCAGCGTTTCTGACAGGGGAGGTACTGAAGCTTTCTTT	CSVSDRGGTEAFF
NA	NA	TRBV11-2	TRBJ2-2	TGTGCCAGCAGCGGGGTGGCGGGGAAGGACACCGGGGAGCTGTTTTTT	CASSGVAGKDTGELFF
NA	NA	TRBV24-1	TRBJ1-2	TGTGCCACCAGTGCCACGCTAGGGTCCAGGGGCTCTCGCTACACCTTC	CATSATLGSRGSRYTF
NA	TRBD1	TRBV6-5	TRBJ1-1	TGTGCCAGCAGCATCCGGGACAGGGCTTCTGAAGCTTTCTTT	CASSIRDRASEAFF
NA	TRBD1	TRBV9	TRBJ2-7	TGTGCCAGCAGCGCCAACACAGGGGGCCTCGACGAGCAGTACTTC	CASSANTGGLDEQYF
NA	TRBD2	TRBV4-3	TRBJ2-1	TGCGCCAGCAGCCCCCACGGCGGGAGGGGTGGGAATGAGCAGTTCTTC	CASSPHGGRGGNEQFF
few	NA	TRBV18	TRBJ1-1	TGTGCCAGCTCACCCACGGTTAGGGGTGACACTGAAGCTTTCTTT	CASSPTVRGDTEAFF
NA	NA	TRBV13	TRBJ2-5	TGTGCCAGCAGCTCCAGCCCTTTGACTAGTCAAGAGACCCAGTACTTC	CASSSSPLTSQETQYF
NA	TRBD1	TRBV27	TRBJ2-7	TGTGGTGCGGGGACAGGGAGGGTTTACGAGCAGTACTTC	CGAGTGRVYEQYF
NA	NA	TRBV12-5	TRBJ2-2	TGTGCTAGTGGGGGTAACGCCGGGGAGCTGTTTTTT	CASGGNAGELFF
NA	NA	TRBV6-2/TRBV6-3	TRBJ2-5	TGTGCCAGCAGTTACGGCGGGGCTGAGACCCAGTACTTC	CASSYGGAETQYF
NA	TRBD1	TRBV18	TRBJ2-7	TGTGCCAGCTCACCATCCGGGACAGCAACCTACGAGCAGTACTTC	CASSPSGTATYEQYF
NA	TRBD1	TRBV2	TRBJ1-2	TGTGCCAGCGCCACCAAAGGGGACAGGGACTATGGCTACACCTTC	CASATKGDRDYGYTF
once	NA	TRBV9	TRBJ1-1	TGTGCCAGCAGTGCCGGGGCAGGGGACCCTATGAACACTGAAGCTTTCTTT	CASSAGAGDPMNTEAFF
NA	NA	TRBV12-5	TRBJ1-5	TGTGCTAGTGGTTTGGCGAATCAGCCCCAGCATTTT	CASGLANQPQHF
NA	NA	TRBV7-9	TRBJ1-2	TGTGCCAGCAGCTTACGGGCGGACGACTATGGCTACACCTTC	CASSLRADDYGYTF
NA	TRBD2	TRBV4-1	TRBJ2-1	TGCGCCAGCAGCCTGGGGACTAGCGGGGGGGTATACAATGAGCAGTTCTTC	CASSLGTSGGVYNEQFF
NA	NA	TRBV9	TRBJ1-2	TGTGCCAGCAGCGGGCGACCTCAGCCCGCTAACTATGGCTACACCTTC	CASSGRPQPANYGYTF
NA	TRBD2	TRBV9	TRBJ2-5	TGTGCCAGCAGCGTACTAGCGGGGGGGCAAGAGACCCAGTACTTC	CASSVLAGGQETQYF
NA	NA	TRBV4-1	TRBJ1-3	TGCGCCAGCAGCCAGACAGCTGGAAACACCATATATTTT	CASSQTAGNTIYF
NA	NA	TRBV5-4	TRBJ1-6	TGTGCCAGCAGCAACAGGGATTATAATTCACCCCTCCACTTT	CASSNRDYNSPLHF
few	NA	TRBV6-1	TRBJ1-5	TGTGCCAGCAGTGACCGGGGGGCCCCCTGGCCCCAGCATTTT	CASSDRGAPWPQHF
NA	NA	TRBV28	TRBJ1-3	TGTGCCAGCAGTTTTAGTGGAAACACCATATATTTT	CASSFSGNTIYF
NA	NA	TRBV18	TRBJ1-5	TGTGCCAGCTCACCCTTCTCCAACGGGGGCAATCAGCCCCAGCATTTT	CASSPFSNGGNQPQHF
once	NA	TRBV7-9	TRBJ1-2	TGTGCCAGCAGTCGAACAGACAGCCCTCTTTCTGGCTACACCTTC	CASSRTDSPLSGYTF
NA	NA	TRBV6-5	TRBJ2-5	TGTGCCAGCAGTCCCCGAATGTCGTCCTGGGAGACCCAGTACTTC	CASSPRMSSWETQYF
NA	NA	TRBV29-1	TRBJ2-1	TGCAGCGTTGACCTGAGAGCCTCCTACAATGAGCAGTTCTTC	CSVDLRASYNEQFF
NA	NA	TRBV5-4	TRBJ2-5	TGTGCCGTGCACCCCGGGGGTCGGGAGACCCAGTACTTC	CAVHPGGRETQYF
NA	TRBD2	TRBV6-4	TRBJ2-3	TGTGCCAGCAGTGACTCGACTAGCGGGAGCACAGATACGCAGTATTTT	CASSDSTSGSTDTQYF
NA	NA	TRBV7-2	TRBJ1-4	TGTGCCAGCAGCGTAATCCGGGGGGGCGAAAAACTGTTTTTT	CASSVIRGGEKLFF